This paragraph reports one TCR beta chain. What it binds is unknown. TCRdb reprocessed the 5' RACE reads with MiXCR, giving one entry per CDR3 protein. This table has 50,000 to 75,000 distinct CDR3 sequences, around 10% appearing once. This entry is derived from a study of T-cell memory formation after mild COVID-19. Study context: Among the donors, TCR clusters were largely specific to each donor. Study results and limitations: CD4+ contracting clones lay mainly in CM and EM, CD8+ ones in EMRA. Nothing confirmed that second-wave clones peaking on day 37 were specific for SARS-CoV-2. Cross-reactive memory seemingly joined, as some responding clones were found in pre-infection memory.

V was cut by 4 bases and J by 3 bases, with 9 bases left in between. The CDR3 length is 13 residues. Germline loops: CDR1 MNHNY, CDR2 SVGAGI (reference sequence). The chain has TRBV6-6 and TRBJ1-2; D is unclear. Sequenced input: PBMCs or a T cell subset sorted from them (not recorded which). This sequence originates from a young man who had mild COVID-19 (a few samples of this study predate the infection). Cell type and time point are not known. The CDR3 sequence is CASSWWQYYGYTF. The CDR3 DNA follows: TGTGCCAGCAGTTGGTGGCAGTACTATGGCTACACCTTC.